This T cell receptor (beta chain) stems from a study of PD-L1 blockade in urothelial cancer (dated by TCRdb to the late 2010s). Some background on the complete study: All patients started therapy in about 2014 and received atezolizumab 1,200 mg intravenously every 3 weeks. Somatic, immune and clinical correlates of response to PD-L1 blockade with atezolizumab in urothelial cancer were the focus of an exploratory multi-omic analysis. Durable clinical benefit meant progression-free survival longer than 6 months, and TCR features were also tested against progression-free and overall survival. Blood samples were analyzed at 3 weeks after treatment start (second dose) and at 6 weeks after treatment start. Blood samples gave a median of 141,255 T cells and 88,000 or so unique TCRs, with a median clonality of approximately 0.08. Pretreatment blood TCR-seq was available for 30 or so patients, at least one posttreatment blood collection was obtained for roughly 25 patients, and tumor TCR-seq was available for roughly 25 patients. About 90% of the 29 patients were males with bladder-origin urothelial cancer, and about 60% of the 29 reported a prior smoking history. In the same patients, whole exome sequencing and RNA sequencing of pretreatment tumors were performed in addition to TCR sequencing. Pretreatment tumor samples, along with matched peripheral blood serially collected before and after atezolizumab treatment, were subjected to TCR sequencing. Durable clinical benefit was achieved by nine patients but not by the remaining 20. An ECOG performance status of 0 or 1 was recorded for the patients, and 0 to 3 prior chemotherapy regimens had been received by the patients. Study-wide findings and limitations: Because the sample size was small (n ≈ 29) and many exploratory analyses were performed, the results are intended to be hypothesis-generating. A pretreatment peripheral blood TCR clonality below the median was linked to improved progression-free and overall survival. Patients with durable benefit showed greater expansion of tumor-associated TCR clones in peripheral blood 3 weeks after starting treatment (n of about 20, p = 0.022).

Synthetic TCR analog templates were spiked into each PCR so that absolute template abundance could be estimated from read counts. Using the immunoSEQ assay, TCRbeta CDR3 regions were amplified from genomic DNA with bias-controlled V and J gene primers. Rearranged TCRbeta segments were sequenced at approximately 20X coverage. The study's own analysis went as follows. Sequencing errors were corrected by clustering, and CDR3s were annotated against IMGT so that V, D and J genes could be assigned. Only productive TCRbeta rearrangements were used in downstream analyses, excluding out-of-frame or stop-codon sequences. Clonality was computed as one minus Shannon entropy normalized by the log of the number of unique productive sequences. Fisher's exact test with Benjamini-Hochberg correction, at a threshold of adjusted p below 0.01, was used to find clones that differed between time points or between blood and tumor. Sourced from immuneACCESS, this table was stored by TCRdb with only in-frame sequences that have V and J called. A share of the clones is absent; for the studies checked, an unresolved V gene accounts for under half, and the remainder has no known explanation. From that table come the V and J calls and clone size; the DNA was used to work out D and trimming. In all, the sample holds 35,000 to 45,000 clones, and over 65% of those were seen once. Of the sample, 2.5% to 3% is held by the ten largest clones.

A total of roughly 31 patients with locally advanced or metastatic urothelial carcinoma, treated at Memorial Sloan Kettering on a trial protocol, made up the cohort. Peripheral blood mononuclear cells were collected from each patient pretreatment and during treatment, giving between 1 and 8 total time points per patient. The Qiagen DNeasy Blood extraction kit was used to purify genomic DNA from total PBMCs and tumor samples. Collected pretreatment and during treatment, PBMCs were isolated and stored as previously described. This clone was found a few times. The antigen it binds to is not known. No base quality information exists; no much larger clone differs at one position. CDR1 and CDR2 are read off the germline V gene as MDHEN and SYDVKM. Reading from cysteine to phenylalanine, the CDR3 counts 14 amino acids. Only the CDR3 DNA stays, 42 bases, in frame from base 1. Unmatched junction bases come to 4, with V trimmed by 2 bases and J by 7 bases.

This receptor was identified in a man in his sixties or seventies with urothelial cancer. The receptor chain draws on TRBV28 and TRBJ1-4, and 7 junctional nucleotides match TRBD1. The sample in question was PBMCs, obtained around atezolizumab (anti-PD-L1) treatment. The CDR3 has the sequence CASSLRTGGEKLFF. The bases read TGTGCCAGCAGTTTAAGGACAGGCGGTGAAAAACTGTTTTTT. With all but the CDR3 taken from the reference TRBV28 and TRBJ1-4 genes, the full variable domain is: DVKVTQSSRYLVKRTGEKVFLECVQDMDHENMFWYRQDPGLGLRLIYFSYDVKMKEKGDIPEGYSVSREKKERFSLILESASTNQTSMYLCASSLRTGGEKLFFGSGTQLSVL.